What follows describes a single T cell receptor (beta chain). As yet, its antigen is unknown. The time point here: patch test 3, about 24 weeks after DPC sensitization. Treatment noted: therapeutic diphenylcyclopropenone sensitization with weekly scalp DPC. The entry originates in a study of human T cells and chemical hapten exposure. Overall study: Throughout a study of roughly 25 weeks, patients underwent weekly scalp administration of diphenylcyclopropenone doses. Study-level points and caveats: Alopecia in the donors means their immune response may deviate from healthy people's.

One entry per CDR3 protein results from TCRdb running MiXCR on the RACE reads. This sample has about 200,000 distinct CDR3 sequences, with 24% found just once. The CDR3 totals 13 residues. The germline V and J ends were trimmed by 3 bases and 11 bases, with 16 bases remaining between them. Germline CDR1 is LGHNA and CDR2 is YSLEER. Sequenced here: whole blood, sampled in connection with sensitization to the hapten diphenylcyclopropenone (DPC). The chain recombines TRBV4-3 with TRBJ1-1, with D uncertain. The TCR sequence derives from a woman aged 35 to 49 with alopecia areata. Some clones in this sample may be carry-over from other donors' samples. CDR3 DNA sequence: TGCGCCAGCAGCCAGCCAGGTGTCGGTGTGGCTTTCTTT. Translating gives CASSQPGVGVAFF.